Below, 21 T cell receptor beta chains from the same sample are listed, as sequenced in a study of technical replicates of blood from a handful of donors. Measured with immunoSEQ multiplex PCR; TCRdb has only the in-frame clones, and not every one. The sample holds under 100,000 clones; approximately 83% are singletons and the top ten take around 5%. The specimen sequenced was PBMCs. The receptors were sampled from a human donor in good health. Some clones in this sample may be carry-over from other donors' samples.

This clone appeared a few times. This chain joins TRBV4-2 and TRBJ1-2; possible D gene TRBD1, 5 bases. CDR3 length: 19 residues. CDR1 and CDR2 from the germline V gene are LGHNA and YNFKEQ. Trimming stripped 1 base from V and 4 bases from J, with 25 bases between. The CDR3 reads CASSQVGLVAGSLVYGYTF. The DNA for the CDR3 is TGTGCCAGCAGCCAAGTCGGCCTGGTGGCAGGGTCGTTGGTCTATGGCTACACCTTC.

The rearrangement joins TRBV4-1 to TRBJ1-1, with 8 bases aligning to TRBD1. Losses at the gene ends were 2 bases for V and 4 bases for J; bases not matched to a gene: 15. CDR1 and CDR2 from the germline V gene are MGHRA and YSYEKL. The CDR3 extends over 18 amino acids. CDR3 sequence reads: CASSQSILRRQGSTEAFF. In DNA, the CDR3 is TGCGCCAGCAGCCAATCTATCTTAAGGAGACAGGGGAGCACTGAAGCTTTCTTT.

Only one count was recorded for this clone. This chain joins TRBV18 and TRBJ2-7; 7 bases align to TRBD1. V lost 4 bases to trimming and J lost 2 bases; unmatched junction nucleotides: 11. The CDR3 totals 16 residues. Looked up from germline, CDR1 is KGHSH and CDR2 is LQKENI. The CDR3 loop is CASSLSQGVTTYEQYF. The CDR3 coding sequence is TGTGCCAGCTCACTATCCCAGGGGGTCACAACCTACGAGCAGTACTTC.

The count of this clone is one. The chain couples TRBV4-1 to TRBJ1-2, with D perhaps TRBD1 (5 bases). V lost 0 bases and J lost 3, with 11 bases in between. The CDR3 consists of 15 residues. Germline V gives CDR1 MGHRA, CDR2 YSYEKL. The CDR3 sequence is CASSQDRQRYYGYTF. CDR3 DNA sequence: TGCGCCAGCAGCCAAGACCGACAGAGGTACTATGGCTACACCTTC.

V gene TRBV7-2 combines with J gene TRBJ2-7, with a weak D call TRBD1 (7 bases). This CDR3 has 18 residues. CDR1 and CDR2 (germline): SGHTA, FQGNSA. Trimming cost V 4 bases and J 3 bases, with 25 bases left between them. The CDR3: CASSSTSGARDSDYEQYF. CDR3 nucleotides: TGTGCCAGCAGCTCGACTAGTGGTGCGAGGGACAGCGACTACGAGCAGTACTTC. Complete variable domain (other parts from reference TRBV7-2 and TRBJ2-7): GAGVSQSPSNKVTEKGKDVELRCDPISGHTALYWYRQSLGQGLEFLIYFQGNSAPDKSGLPSDRFSAERTGGSVSTLTIQRTQQEDSAVYLCASSSTSGARDSDYEQYFGPGTRLTVT.

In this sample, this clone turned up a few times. In DNA, the CDR3 is TGTGCCAGCAGAGCCGACAGACGGAACACTGAAGCTTTCTTT. It translates to CASRADRRNTEAFF. V usage is TRBV4-2 and J usage is TRBJ1-1, with D tentatively TRBD1 (5 bases). The germline CDR1 and CDR2 sequences are LGHNA and YNFKEQ. The CDR3 sequence is 14 residues long. V was cut by 6 bases and J by 1 base, with 12 bases left in between.

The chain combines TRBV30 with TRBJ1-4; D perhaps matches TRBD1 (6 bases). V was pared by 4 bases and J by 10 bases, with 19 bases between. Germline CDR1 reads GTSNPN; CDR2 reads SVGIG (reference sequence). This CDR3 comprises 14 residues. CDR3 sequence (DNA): TGTGCCTGGAACACAGGGTGGGATTCGGGAAAACTGTTTTTT. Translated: CAWNTGWDSGKLFF. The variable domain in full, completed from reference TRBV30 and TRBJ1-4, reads SQTIHQWPATLVQPVGSPLSLECTVEGTSNPNLYWYRQAAGRGLQLLFYSVGIGQISSEVPQNLSASRPQDRQFILSSKKLLLSDSGFYLCAWNTGWDSGKLFFGSGTQLSVL.

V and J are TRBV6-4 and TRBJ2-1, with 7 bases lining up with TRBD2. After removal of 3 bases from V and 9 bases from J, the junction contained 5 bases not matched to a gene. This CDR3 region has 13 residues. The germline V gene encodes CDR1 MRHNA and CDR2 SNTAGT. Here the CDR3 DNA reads TGTGCCAGCAGTGAGACGGGAGGATCTGAGCAGTTCTTC. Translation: CASSETGGSEQFF.

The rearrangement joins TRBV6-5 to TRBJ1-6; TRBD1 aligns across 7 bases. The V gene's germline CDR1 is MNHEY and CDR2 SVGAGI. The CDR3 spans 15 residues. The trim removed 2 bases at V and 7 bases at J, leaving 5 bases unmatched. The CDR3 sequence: CASSYTGVSNSPLHF. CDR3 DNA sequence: TGTGCCAGCAGTTACACAGGGGTTAGCAATTCACCCCTCCACTTT.

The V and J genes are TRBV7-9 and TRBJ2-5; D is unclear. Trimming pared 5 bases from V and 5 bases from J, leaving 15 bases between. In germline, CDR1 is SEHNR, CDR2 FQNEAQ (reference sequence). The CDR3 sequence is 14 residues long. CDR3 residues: CASSPRHREETQYF. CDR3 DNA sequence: TGTGCCAGCAGCCCAAGACACAGAGAGGAGACCCAGTACTTC.

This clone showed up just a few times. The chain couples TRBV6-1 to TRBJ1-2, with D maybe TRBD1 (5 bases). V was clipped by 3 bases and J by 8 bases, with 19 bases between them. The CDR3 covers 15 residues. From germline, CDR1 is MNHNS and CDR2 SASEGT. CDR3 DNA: TGTGCCAGCAGTGATTTCGCTACAGGATCTTGGGGCTACACCTTC. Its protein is CASSDFATGSWGYTF.

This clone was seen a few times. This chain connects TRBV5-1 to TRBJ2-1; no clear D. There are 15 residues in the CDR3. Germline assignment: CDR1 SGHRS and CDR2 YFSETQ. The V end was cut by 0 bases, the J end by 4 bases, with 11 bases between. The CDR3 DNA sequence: TGCGCCAGCAGCTTGGAGGCTAGTGGGTACAATGAGCAGTTCTTC. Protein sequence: CASSLEASGYNEQFF.

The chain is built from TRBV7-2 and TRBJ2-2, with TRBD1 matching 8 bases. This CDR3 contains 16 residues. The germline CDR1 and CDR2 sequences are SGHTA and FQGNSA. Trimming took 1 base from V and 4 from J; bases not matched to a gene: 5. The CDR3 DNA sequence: TGTGCCAGCAGCTTAGGGACAGGGCTTAGCACCGGGGAGCTGTTTTTT. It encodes CASSLGTGLSTGELFF.

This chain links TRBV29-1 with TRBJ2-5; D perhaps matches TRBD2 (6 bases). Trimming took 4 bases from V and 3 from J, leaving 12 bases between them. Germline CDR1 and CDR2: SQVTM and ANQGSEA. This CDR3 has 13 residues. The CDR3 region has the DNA TGCAGCGTTGCAGGGCGCGGGAAAGAGACCCAGTACTTC. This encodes CSVAGRGKETQYF. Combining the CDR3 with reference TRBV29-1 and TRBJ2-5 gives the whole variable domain SAVISQKPSRDICQRGTSLTIQCQVDSQVTMMFWYRQQPGQSLTLIATANQGSEATYESGFVIDKFPISRPNLTFSTLTVSNMSPEDSSIYLCSVAGRGKETQYFGPGTRLLVL.

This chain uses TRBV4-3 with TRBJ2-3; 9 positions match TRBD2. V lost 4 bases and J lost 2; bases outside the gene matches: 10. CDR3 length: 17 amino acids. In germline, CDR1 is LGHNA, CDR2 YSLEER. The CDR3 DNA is TGCGCCAGCAGCCTCTCCGGAGTAGCGGGGGCCACAGATACGCAGTATTTT. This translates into CASSLSGVAGATDTQYF.

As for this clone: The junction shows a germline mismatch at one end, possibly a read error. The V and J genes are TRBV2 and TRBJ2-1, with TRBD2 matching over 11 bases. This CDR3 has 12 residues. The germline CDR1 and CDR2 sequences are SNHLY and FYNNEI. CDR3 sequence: CASSLLAGGQFF. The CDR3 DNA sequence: TGTGCGAGCAGCCTCCTAGCGGGAGGACAGTTCTTC.

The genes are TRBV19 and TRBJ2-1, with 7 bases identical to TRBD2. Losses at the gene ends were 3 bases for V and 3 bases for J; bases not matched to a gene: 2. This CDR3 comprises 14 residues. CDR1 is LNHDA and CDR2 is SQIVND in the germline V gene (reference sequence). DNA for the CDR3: TGTGCCAGTAGTATCCTAGCGGACTACAATGAGCAGTTCTTC. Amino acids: CASSILADYNEQFF.

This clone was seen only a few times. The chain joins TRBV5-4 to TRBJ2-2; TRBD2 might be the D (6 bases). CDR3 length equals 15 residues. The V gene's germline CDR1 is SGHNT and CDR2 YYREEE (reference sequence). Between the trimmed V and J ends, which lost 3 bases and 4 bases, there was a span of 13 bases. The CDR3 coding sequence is TGTGCCAGCAGCTCGCTACTGACTAGCACCGGGGAGCTGTTTTTT. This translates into CASSSLLTSTGELFF.

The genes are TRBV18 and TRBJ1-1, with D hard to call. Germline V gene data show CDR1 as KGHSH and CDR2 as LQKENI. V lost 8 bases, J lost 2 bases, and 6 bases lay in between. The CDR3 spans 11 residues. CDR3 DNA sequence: TGTGCCAGCGGCCCAAACACTGAAGCTTTCTTT. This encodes CASGPNTEAFF.

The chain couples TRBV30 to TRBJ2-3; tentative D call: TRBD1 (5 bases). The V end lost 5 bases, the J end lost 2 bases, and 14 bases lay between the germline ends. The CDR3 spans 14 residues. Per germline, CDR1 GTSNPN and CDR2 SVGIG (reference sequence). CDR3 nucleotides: TGTGCCTGGCAAAGGGGCTTAGCCACAGATACGCAGTATTTT. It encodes CAWQRGLATDTQYF.

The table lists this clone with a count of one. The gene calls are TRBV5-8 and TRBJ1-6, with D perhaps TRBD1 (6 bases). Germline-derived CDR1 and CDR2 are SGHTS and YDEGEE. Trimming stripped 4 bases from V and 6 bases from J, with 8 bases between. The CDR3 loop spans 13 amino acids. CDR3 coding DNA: TGTGCCAGCAGCAACAGGGTTAATTCACCCCTCCACTTT. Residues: CASSNRVNSPLHF. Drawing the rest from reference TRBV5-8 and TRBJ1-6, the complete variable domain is EAGVTQSPTHLIKTRGQQATLRCSPISGHTSVYWYQQALGLGLQFLLWYDEGEERNRGNFPPRFSGRQFPNYSSELNVNALELEDSALYLCASSNRVNSPLHFGNGTRLTVT.